The 22 T cell receptor beta chains reported below all come from one sample, sequenced in a study of identical twins. TCRdb reanalysed the 5' RACE reads using MiXCR and keeps one entry per CDR3 protein. The repertoire includes a few hundred thousand distinct CDR3 sequences, about 9% of them detected once, and over 7% sits in the top ten. Material: naive T cells sorted from blood. These receptor sequences come from a woman between 45 and 60 years old in good health.

The CDR3 spells CASSLSDRAAEAFF. DNA of the CDR3: TGTGCCAGCAGTTTATCTGACAGGGCGGCTGAAGCTTTCTTT. The chain links TRBV28 to TRBJ1-1; 7 positions match TRBD1. The CDR3 contains 14 residues. Germline CDR1 MDHEN, CDR2 SYDVKM. V shed 1 base and J 6 bases; nucleotides not matched to a gene: 5.

CDR3 nucleotide sequence: TGTGCCAGCTCACCAAGGGGGGAGCTGTTTTTT. Translating gives CASSPRGELFF. The chain links TRBV18 to TRBJ2-2; D is undetermined. CDR1 and CDR2 (germline): KGHSH, LQKENI. V lost 2 bases to trimming and J lost 8 bases, with 3 bases between them. The length of the CDR3 is 11 residues.

This clonotype appeared a few times. The rearrangement links TRBV9 to TRBJ2-7; D is unresolved. Trimming left V 2 bases short and J 7 bases short, with 13 bases between. Per the germline V gene, CDR1 is SGDLS and CDR2 is YYNGEE. CDR3 length equals 13 residues. CDR3 region: CASSVGPLEEQYF. CDR3 bases: TGTGCCAGCAGCGTCGGACCCTTGGAAGAGCAGTACTTC.

In this sample, this clonotype turned up a few times. V gene TRBV5-1 combines with J gene TRBJ2-2; 9 nucleotides line up with TRBD1. Germline loops: CDR1 SGHRS, CDR2 YFSETQ. With V trimmed by 7 bases and J by 5 bases, 6 bases remained unmatched. CDR3 length: 14 residues. CDR3 region: CASCDRGFTGELFF. CDR3 bases: TGCGCCAGCTGCGACAGGGGGTTTACCGGGGAGCTGTTTTTT.

At least ten counts were recorded for this clonotype. Relative to the germline gene, one junction end is altered; a read error may explain this. The chain employs TRBV5-1 and TRBJ2-5; unclear D gene. The CDR3 sequence is 13 residues long. Germline CDR1 reads SGHRS; CDR2 reads YFSETQ. CDR3 nucleotide sequence: TGTGCCAGCAGCTTAGGGCCGCAAGAGACCCAGTACTTC. Amino acids: CASSLGPQETQYF.

This clonotype was seen ten or more times. The rearrangement joins TRBV20-1 to TRBJ1-2; no firm D call. The CDR3 totals 14 residues. V lost 0 bases to trimming and J lost 3 bases, with 11 bases between them. The V gene's germline CDR1 is DFQATT and CDR2 SNEGSKA (reference sequence). The CDR3 loop reads CSAREAGRDYGYTF. DNA for the CDR3: TGCAGTGCTAGAGAGGCTGGGCGAGACTATGGCTACACCTTC.

This clonotype occurred many times. V is TRBV20-1 and J is TRBJ2-7, with 7 bases fitting TRBD1. The CDR3 spans 15 residues. Looked up from germline, CDR1 is DFQATT and CDR2 is SNEGSKA (reference sequence). Trimming cost V 2 bases and J 0 bases; bases outside gene matches: 7. This chain's CDR3 is CSARTARTGSYEQYF. The CDR3 DNA is TGCAGTGCTAGAACCGCGAGGACAGGCTCCTACGAGCAGTACTTC.

This clonotype was recorded a few times. The chain links TRBV18 to TRBJ2-1; D call uncertain. Trimming removed 3 bases from V and 10 bases from J, with 7 bases in between. The germline gives CDR1 KGHSH, CDR2 LQKENI. The CDR3 spans 11 residues. The CDR3 loop is CASSPESEQFF. CDR3 nucleotides: TGTGCCAGCTCACCCGAATCGGAGCAGTTCTTC.

This clonotype turned up a few times. This rearrangement joins TRBV5-1 to TRBJ2-7; 7 nucleotides line up with TRBD1. This CDR3 is built from 14 residues. V trimming: 3 bases; J trimming: 2 bases; junction bases outside the gene matches: 5. The germline CDR1 and CDR2 sequences are SGHRS and YFSETQ. CDR3 amino acids: CASSSGQSPYEQYF. The CDR3 DNA follows: TGCGCCAGCAGCTCGGGACAGTCCCCCTACGAGCAGTACTTC.

In its sample, this clonotype was seen many times. The rearrangement uses TRBV12-3 or TRBV12-4 and TRBJ2-3; D unclear. The CDR3 is 13 amino acids. V shed 6 bases and J shed 4 bases, with 11 bases lying between them. CDR3 loop: CASRPQVADTQYF. DNA of the CDR3: TGTGCCAGCAGGCCGCAGGTAGCAGATACGCAGTATTTT.

This clonotype has a handful of counts. The J gene is TRBJ2-3, the V gene TRBV29-1, with TRBD1 identical over 7 bases. This CDR3 contains 15 residues. V lost 3 bases to trimming and J lost 1 base; unmatched junction nucleotides: 7. Germline lookup yields CDR1 SQVTM and CDR2 ANQGSEA. The CDR3 sequence is CSVEFFGTGTDTQYF. The CDR3 DNA reads as TGCAGCGTTGAGTTTTTCGGGACAGGCACAGATACGCAGTATTTT.

This clonotype was detected many times. The chain has TRBV5-1 and TRBJ2-5, with 8 bases identical to TRBD2. Germline lookup yields CDR1 SGHRS and CDR2 YFSETQ. This CDR3 contains 15 residues. V trimming: 1 base; J trimming: 5 bases; junction bases outside the gene matches: 7. CDR3 DNA sequence: TGCGCCAGCAGCTTGCCAGCGGGAGAAGTGGAGACCCAGTACTTC. Amino acid sequence: CASSLPAGEVETQYF.

This clonotype appeared many times. The V call is TRBV5-1, the J call TRBJ2-5, with 11 bases that match TRBD2. The CDR3 runs 16 residues. The germline V gene has CDR1 SGHRS and CDR2 YFSETQ. The J segment lost 5 bases and the V segment lost 0 bases, leaving 6 bases of the junction unmatched. CDR3: CASSLASGRFRETQYF. In DNA form, the CDR3 reads TGCGCCAGCAGCTTGGCTAGCGGGAGGTTCCGGGAGACCCAGTACTTC.

As regards this clonotype: This may arise from a read error, as a much more abundant clone is one base away. The chain couples TRBV27 to TRBJ2-1; D not certain. Between the trimmed V and J ends, which lost 6 bases and 4 bases, there was a span of 4 bases. This CDR3 is 11 amino acids long. The germline gives CDR1 MNHEY, CDR2 SMNVEV (reference sequence). CDR3 protein: CASREYNEQFF. CDR3 bases: TGTGCCAGCAGGGAATACAATGAGCAGTTCTTC.

This clonotype was recorded many times. The rearrangement links TRBV5-1 to TRBJ2-7; a possible D gene is TRBD2 (5 bases). The CDR3 has 16 residues. V was trimmed by 4 bases and J by 3 bases, leaving 20 bases between them. Germline CDR1 and CDR2: SGHRS and YFSETQ. The CDR3 spells CASSRFQAVTVYEQYF. As DNA, the CDR3 is TGCGCCAGCAGCCGATTCCAAGCGGTTACGGTCTACGAGCAGTACTTC.

The chain links TRBV24-1 to TRBJ2-5; D is undetermined. V lost 6 bases and J lost 2, with 9 bases in between. The CDR3 length is 13 residues. The V gene's germline CDR1 is KGHDR and CDR2 SFDVKD. CDR3 in amino acids: CATSPKTQETQYF. In DNA, the CDR3 is TGTGCCACCAGTCCTAAAACTCAAGAGACCCAGTACTTC.

This clonotype has more than one count but fewer than ten. The chain is built from TRBV6-5 and TRBJ1-2; 9 nucleotides align to TRBD1. The length of the CDR3 is 14 residues. V dropped 6 bases and J dropped 7; count of bases not matched to a gene: 9. Germline-derived CDR1 and CDR2 are MNHEY and SVGAGI. CDR3 sequence (DNA): TGTGCCAGCAGGGTAACACAGGGGGCGTCTGGCTACACCTTC. The encoded protein is CASRVTQGASGYTF.

This clonotype was observed a handful of times. The J gene is TRBJ2-7, the V gene TRBV20-1; D might be TRBD2 (6 bases). V dropped 0 bases and J dropped 0 bases, with 15 bases sitting between them. CDR1 is DFQATT and CDR2 is SNEGSKA in the germline V gene (reference sequence). CDR3 size: 16 residues. The CDR3 sequence: CSARDRDGRFSYEQYF. CDR3 bases: TGCAGTGCTAGAGATCGGGACGGGAGATTCTCCTACGAGCAGTACTTC.

At least ten counts were recorded for this clonotype. This chain uses TRBV24-1 with TRBJ2-1, with TRBD1 as a possible D gene (6 bases). V was cut by 7 bases and J by 0 bases, with 12 bases left in between. Germline V lookup: CDR1 KGHDR, CDR2 SFDVKD. The CDR3 totals 15 residues. For the CDR3, the DNA is TGTGCCACCAGGGACAGTTCCGGCTCCTACAATGAGCAGTTCTTC. Protein product: CATRDSSGSYNEQFF.

This clonotype was observed at least ten times. One junction end does not reproduce the germline sequence, and a read error may be involved. The CDR3 DNA reads as TGCGCCAGCAGTTTGGGAACAGGGGACACTGAAGCTTTCTTT. Protein sequence: CASSLGTGDTEAFF. The rearrangement uses TRBV5-1 and TRBJ1-1; 7 bases are shared with TRBD1. The CDR3 runs to 14 residues. CDR1 SGHRS and CDR2 YFSETQ come from the germline V gene. The full variable domain, in which reference TRBV5-1 and TRBJ1-1 provide the parts outside the CDR3, is KAGVTQTPRYLIKTRGQQVTLSCSPISGHRSVSWYQQTPGQGLQFLFEYFSETQRNKGNFPGRFSGRQFSNSRSEMNVSTLELGDSALYLCASSLGTGDTEAFFGQGTRLTVV.

The chain has TRBV5-1 and TRBJ2-5; 12 bases align to TRBD1. The CDR3 consists of 14 residues. The V gene's germline CDR1 is SGHRS and CDR2 YFSETQ. The junction had 2 bases not matched to a gene; V was cut back by 2 bases and J by 6 bases. The CDR3: CASSFRDRGQTQYF. The CDR3 bases are TGCGCCAGCAGCTTCCGGGACAGGGGGCAGACCCAGTACTTC.

V gene TRBV11-2 combines with J gene TRBJ1-1, with D unclear. This CDR3 comprises 13 residues. The germline gives CDR1 SGHAT, CDR2 FQNNGV. The V end lost 5 bases, the J end lost 2 bases, and 9 bases lay between the germline ends. Here the CDR3 reads CASSIRRNTEAFF. CDR3 nucleotides: TGTGCCAGCAGCATAAGAAGAAACACTGAAGCTTTCTTT.